A single sample gave rise to the 17 T cell receptor beta chains below, sequenced in a study of regulatory T cells in long-lasting Graves disease. Combining iRepertoire HTBI primers with Arm-PCR of CDR3 regions, the authors built TCR beta libraries. TCRdb called the multiplex PCR reads again in MiXCR, with one record for every CDR3 protein. The table has 400,000 to 600,000 distinct CDR3 sequences, 20% to 25% seen once; the top ten hold 6.5% to 9%. The time point here: persistent/refractory GD, antithyroid drugs over 5 years with positive TRAb. The TCR library used RNA extracted from PBMCs. The sequenced sample was peripheral blood mononuclear cells (PBMCs), obtained when the disease was refractory, from a patient treated with antithyroid drugs. The receptors stem from a female donor with Graves disease.

With regard to this clonotype: Given the absence of the conserved phenylalanine or tryptophan at the CDR3 end, a read error is likely. The J gene is TRBJ1-1, the V gene TRBV7-9; D not certain. In germline, CDR1 is SEHNR, CDR2 FQNEAQ (reference sequence). Trimming removed 5 bases from V and 0 bases from J, with 4 bases in between. CDR3 length: 12 amino acids. The CDR3 region is CASSTLNTEAFY. The CDR3 nucleotides are TGTGCCAGCAGCACTTTGAACACTGAAGCTTTCTAT.

In its sample, this clonotype was seen many times. The chain employs TRBV6-1 and TRBJ2-7, with a tentative D call TRBD1 (5 bases). The germline V gene encodes CDR1 MNHNS and CDR2 SASEGT. The CDR3 is 13 residues long. With 5 bases removed from V and 1 base from J, the gap between germline ends came to 9 bases. CDR3 sequence (DNA): TGTGCCAGCAGTACCGACAGATCCTACGAGCAGTACTTC. Translated: CASSTDRSYEQYF.

CDR3 nucleotide sequence: TGTGCCATCGGAGACCAGGGGGGTGAGGTGGGGGCGACGGGTTACAATGAGCAGTTCTTC. Protein sequence: CAIGDQGGEVGATGYNEQFF. This rearrangement joins TRBV10-3 to TRBJ2-1, with D possibly being TRBD1 (7 bases). Germline CDR1 and CDR2: ENHRY and SYGVKD. V was shortened by 8 bases and J by 4 bases, with 33 bases between the two germline ends. The CDR3 length is 20 residues.

This clonotype has a handful of counts. Its ends do not fully match the called genes, so a read error is possible. The chain uses TRBV5-4 and TRBJ2-5; D might be TRBD1 or TRBD2, each matching 5 bases. Germline V gene data show CDR1 as SGHNT and CDR2 as YYREEE (reference sequence). The CDR3 has 15 residues. The CDR3 DNA is TGTGCCAACAGCTCCCCGGGGACCCCGCAAGAGACCCAGTACTTC. This gives the protein CANSSPGTPQETQYF.

The sample holds many counts of this clonotype. The V call is TRBV20-1, the J call TRBJ2-5, with a tentative D call TRBD2 (7 bases). Germline CDR1 is DFQATT and CDR2 is SNEGSKA (reference sequence). The ends were cut back, 1 base at V and 5 bases at J, with 14 bases in the middle. CDR3 length: 14 amino acids. The CDR3 coding sequence is TGCAGTGCTAGAGTGAGGGCGGGGGCGGAGACCCAGTACTTC. Encoded protein: CSARVRAGAETQYF.

The chain has TRBV7-3 and TRBJ1-6, with 9 nucleotides matching TRBD1. The CDR3 runs 15 residues. V shed 5 bases, J shed 7 bases, and the junction held 6 bases outside the gene matches. Germline V CDR1 and CDR2: SGHTA, FQGTGA. The DNA of the CDR3 is TGTGCCAGCAGCCCGACCGGGACAGGGAATTCACCCCTCCACTTT. It specifies CASSPTGTGNSPLHF. Variable domain in full (rest from reference TRBV7-3 and TRBJ1-6): GAGVSQTPSNKVTEKGKYVELRCDPISGHTALYWYRQSLGQGPEFLIYFQGTGAADDSGLPNDRFFAVRPEGSVSTLKIQRTERGDSAVYLCASSPTGTGNSPLHFGNGTRLTVT.

This clonotype was recorded many times. One junction end does not reproduce the germline sequence, and a read error may be involved. The chain couples TRBV12-3 or TRBV12-4 to TRBJ2-7, with 10 bases lining up with TRBD1. This CDR3 region has 15 residues. CDR3 sequence (DNA): TGTGCCAGCAGCTTAGGGCGGGACAGGGGTTACGAGCAGTACTTC. Protein: CASSLGRDRGYEQYF.

This clonotype was seen ten or more times. J is TRBJ1-1 and V is TRBV19; the match to TRBD1 covers 7 bases. Trimming removed 6 bases from V and 0 bases from J; junction bases left unmatched: 4. CDR1 LNHDA and CDR2 SQIVND come from the germline V gene (reference sequence). This CDR3 is 14 amino acids long. CDR3 sequence reads: CASRPDRVNTEAFF. The CDR3 DNA follows: TGTGCCAGTAGACCTGACAGGGTGAACACTGAAGCTTTCTTT.

Only a few counts were recorded for this clonotype. This CDR3 reads CASSLTGSPQHF. CDR3 nucleotide sequence: TGTGCCAGCAGTTTAACAGGCTCGCCCCAGCATTTT. The V and J genes are TRBV28 and TRBJ1-5, with D perhaps TRBD1 (5 bases). The V gene lost 2 bases and the J gene lost 9 bases, with 8 bases spanning the gap. The CDR3 extends over 12 amino acids. Looked up from germline, CDR1 is MDHEN and CDR2 is SYDVKM.

This clonotype was counted ten times or more. The V call is TRBV11-2, the J call TRBJ1-4; D gene unclear. Germline V CDR1 and CDR2: SGHAT, FQNNGV. This CDR3 has 15 residues. The germline V and J ends were trimmed by 4 bases and 6 bases, with 15 bases remaining between them. The CDR3 protein is CASSSIGGRDEKLFF. DNA of the CDR3: TGTGCCAGCAGCTCCATAGGCGGGAGAGATGAAAAACTGTTTTTT.

The J gene is TRBJ1-5, the V gene TRBV19; D is unresolved. The germline CDR1 and CDR2 sequences are LNHDA and SQIVND (reference sequence). The CDR3 runs to 18 residues. V dropped 2 bases and J dropped 0 bases, with 17 bases sitting between them. CDR3 residues: CASSIYGEGLYSNQPQHF. CDR3 DNA: TGTGCCAGTAGTATATACGGGGAAGGTTTGTATAGCAATCAGCCCCAGCATTTT. The variable domain in full, with the rest retrieved from reference TRBV19 and TRBJ1-5, is DGGITQSPKYLFRKEGQNVTLSCEQNLNHDAMYWYRQDPGQGLRLIYYSQIVNDFQKGDIAEGYSVSREKKESFPLTVTSAQKNPTAFYLCASSIYGEGLYSNQPQHFGDGTRLSIL.

This clonotype has only one observation. One end of the junction fails to match germline, which may point to a read error. The rearrangement links TRBV5-1 to TRBJ2-1, with 9 bases aligning to TRBD2. The germline gives CDR1 SGHRS, CDR2 YFSETQ. The CDR3 sequence is 15 residues long. CDR3 DNA: TGCGCCAGCAGCTTGGCTCTAGCGGGGAGCGAATTTCGTCTCTTC. Encoded protein: CASSLALAGSEFRLF.

The rearrangement joins TRBV11-3 to TRBJ2-1; TRBD2 matches at 11 bases. The CDR3 contains 21 residues. In germline, CDR1 is SGHNT, CDR2 YENEEA. Losses at the gene ends were 0 bases for V and 1 base for J; bases not matched to a gene: 14. CDR3 nucleotide sequence: TGTGCCAGCAGCTTAGATTGGGGAGGGCCTAGCGGGAGGTCTTCCTACAATGAGCAGTTCTTC. Its translation: CASSLDWGGPSGRSSYNEQFF.

There are many counts of this clonotype. The chain has TRBV28 and TRBJ1-6, with 7 bases fitting TRBD1. CDR3 length: 13 residues. J lost 10 bases, V lost 10 bases, and 10 bases had no gene match. CDR1 and CDR2 (germline): MDHEN, SYDVKM. The DNA of the CDR3 is TGTGCCACTTCGGACAGGCTTGGGTCACCCCTCCACTTT. Protein sequence: CATSDRLGSPLHF.

This clonotype was seen repeatedly, ten times or more. The chain uses TRBV2 and TRBJ1-4, with TRBD1 matching 8 bases. CDR1 and CDR2 (germline): SNHLY, FYNNEI. J lost 8 bases, V lost 7 bases, and 6 bases had no gene match. The CDR3 is 13 amino acids. This CDR3 reads CASNQDRDEKLFF. CDR3 DNA: TGTGCCAGCAACCAGGACAGGGACGAAAAACTGTTTTTT.

This clonotype was detected ten times or more. This chain joins TRBV12-3 or TRBV12-4 and TRBJ2-2, with D perhaps TRBD1 (6 bases). V was cut by 6 bases and J by 6 bases, with 8 bases left in between. The CDR3 is made up of 12 amino acids. The CDR3 bases are TGTGCCAGCAGCCAGGGGCCCGGGGAGCTGTTTTTT. Translating it yields CASSQGPGELFF.

This clonotype was counted at least ten times. The rearrangement joins TRBV2 to TRBJ1-1; TRBD1 agrees at 9 bases. The CDR3 covers 15 residues. V was pared by 3 bases and J by 4 bases, with 6 bases of the junction left unmatched. Looked up from germline, CDR1 is SNHLY and CDR2 is FYNNEI. CDR3 DNA: TGTGCCAGCAGTGAGACAGGGGGAGAATTCACTGAAGCTTTCTTT. Protein: CASSETGGEFTEAFF.